Below, 9 T cell receptor beta chains from the same sample are listed, as sequenced in a study of T cell responses to AZD1222 COVID-19 vaccine. The method was immunoSEQ multiplex PCR; TCRdb's version includes in-frame clones alone and lacks a portion of them. The sample consists of over 95,000 clones, more than 85% of them appearing once. Sequencing used peripheral blood, obtained on day 0 of AZD1222 vaccination. All receptors come from an adult in good health.

The V gene is TRBV21-1, the J gene TRBJ1-1. TRBV21-1 constitutes a pseudogene. The CDR3 runs to 17 residues. CDR3 in amino acids: CASSKGGGGGCASCAFF. Written as DNA, the CDR3 is TGTGCCAGCAGCAAGGGGGGTGGGGGAGGCTGCGCCTCCTGTGCTTTCTTT.

V usage is TRBV7-8 and J usage is TRBJ2-5; 7 nucleotides line up with TRBD1. The length of the CDR3 is 15 residues. Germline V gives CDR1 SGHVS, CDR2 FQNEAQ. V shed 7 bases and J 5 bases; nucleotides not matched to a gene: 13. CDR3 sequence: CASISGDREWETQYF. The CDR3 DNA is TGTGCCAGCATCTCTGGGGACAGAGAATGGGAGACCCAGTACTTC.

This sequence joins TRBV7-3 and TRBJ2-2; D possibly corresponds to TRBD2 (5 bases). Deletions cut 1 base from V and 3 bases from J, with 12 bases between. The germline V gene has CDR1 SGHTA and CDR2 FQGTGA. CDR3 length: 16 amino acids. This CDR3 reads CASSLRSQDYTGELFF. The CDR3, as DNA: TGTGCCAGCAGCTTAAGGAGTCAGGACTACACCGGGGAGCTGTTTTTT.

This clone was counted once. The V call is TRBV19, the J call TRBJ2-5; possible D gene TRBD2, 6 bases. CDR3 size: 16 residues. The germline V gene has CDR1 LNHDA and CDR2 SQIVND (reference sequence). Trimming stripped 4 bases from V and 5 bases from J, with 20 bases between. The CDR3 protein is CASSTLPGRGTETQYF. CDR3 nucleotides: TGTGCCAGTAGTACCCTCCCGGGACGAGGGACTGAGACCCAGTACTTC.

The gene calls are TRBV7-9 and TRBJ2-3; 10 nucleotides line up with TRBD1. V was clipped by 4 bases and J by 4 bases; unmatched bases: 17. Germline V CDR1 and CDR2: SEHNR, FQNEAQ (reference sequence). The CDR3 spans 19 residues. The CDR3 coding sequence is TGTGCCAGCAGCTCTATAGGCGCCCGGGACAGGGGTTCACCAGATACGCAGTATTTT. Translation gives CASSSIGARDRGSPDTQYF.

This chain connects TRBV6-1 to TRBJ2-7, with a possible D match to TRBD1 (5 bases). The CDR3 is 13 residues long. V gave up 1 base and J gave up 3 bases, with 7 bases separating them. The germline gives CDR1 MNHNS, CDR2 SASEGT. This chain's CDR3 is CASSEGGYYEQYF. CDR3 bases: TGTGCCAGCAGTGAAGGGGGCTACTACGAGCAGTACTTC.

On this clone: The identical CDR3 is also encoded by other nucleotide sequences in the sample. The chain is built from TRBV6-2 or TRBV6-3 and TRBJ1-5; the D is unclear. The germline CDR1 and CDR2 sequences are MNHEY and SVGEGT. The CDR3 contains 13 residues. Trimming removed 3 bases at V and 0 bases at J, with 3 bases between. The CDR3 bases are TGTGCCAGCAGTTATAGTAGCAATCAGCCCCAGCATTTT. It translates to CASSYSSNQPQHF.

The J gene is TRBJ2-3, the V gene TRBV28, with D perhaps being TRBD1 or TRBD2 (5 bases each). The CDR3 has 14 residues. V lost 5 bases, J lost 1 base, and 10 bases lay in between. CDR1 and CDR2 (germline): MDHEN, SYDVKM. CDR3 region: CASSRRGGTDTQYF. In DNA, the CDR3 is TGTGCCAGCAGTCGAAGAGGGGGCACAGATACGCAGTATTTT.

V usage is TRBV7-2 and J usage is TRBJ1-4; D is possibly TRBD1 (5 bases). With 3 bases removed from V and 8 bases from J, the gap between germline ends came to 10 bases. This CDR3 is 13 amino acids long. Per the germline V gene, CDR1 is SGHTA and CDR2 is FQGNSA. The DNA of the CDR3 is TGTGCCAGCAGCTTGCCAGGGTACGAAAAACTGTTTTTT. Protein sequence: CASSLPGYEKLFF.